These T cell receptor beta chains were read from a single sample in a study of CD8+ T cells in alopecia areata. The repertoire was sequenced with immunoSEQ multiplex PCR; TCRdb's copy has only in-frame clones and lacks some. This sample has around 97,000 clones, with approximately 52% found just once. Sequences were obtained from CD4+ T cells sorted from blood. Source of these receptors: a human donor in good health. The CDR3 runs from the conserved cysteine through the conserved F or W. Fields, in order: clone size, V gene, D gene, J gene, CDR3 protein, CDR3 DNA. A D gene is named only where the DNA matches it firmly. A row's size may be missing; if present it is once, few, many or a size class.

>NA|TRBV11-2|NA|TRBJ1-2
CASSAGLHGYGYTF
TGTGCCAGCAGCGCGGGGCTCCACGGCTATGGCTACACCTTC
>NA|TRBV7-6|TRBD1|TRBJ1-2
CASSLSRQGGYTF
TGTGCCAGCAGCTTATCCCGACAGGGTGGCTACACCTTC
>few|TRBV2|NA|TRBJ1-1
CASGRNTEAFF
TGTGCCAGCGGGCGGAACACTGAAGCTTTCTTT
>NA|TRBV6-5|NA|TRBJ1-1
CASSYPNPAGNTEAFF
TGTGCCAGCAGTTACCCAAACCCGGCCGGGAACACTGAAGCTTTCTTT
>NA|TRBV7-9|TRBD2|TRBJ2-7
CASSSPGGYEQYF
TGTGCCAGCAGCTCGCCGGGGGGCTACGAGCAGTACTTC
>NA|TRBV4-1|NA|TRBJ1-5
CASSQEKRQPQHF
TGCGCCAGCAGCCAAGAAAAGCGTCAGCCCCAGCATTTT
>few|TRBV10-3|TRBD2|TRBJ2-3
CAIRTSGGTDTQYF
TGTGCCATCAGGACTAGCGGGGGCACAGATACGCAGTATTTT
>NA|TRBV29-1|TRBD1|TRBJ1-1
CSVEGRGRGSRPEAFF
TGCAGCGTCGAGGGCAGGGGGCGAGGTTCCCGGCCTGAAGCTTTCTTT
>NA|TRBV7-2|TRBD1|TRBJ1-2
CASSPRTGGDYGYTF
TGTGCCAGCAGCCCACGGACAGGGGGCGACTATGGCTACACCTTC
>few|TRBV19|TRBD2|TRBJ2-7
CASTKTLTSDEQYF
TGTGCCAGTACTAAGACACTCACTAGCGACGAGCAGTACTTC
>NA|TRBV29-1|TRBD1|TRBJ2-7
CSVDSADRVYEQYF
TGCAGCGTTGATAGTGCGGACAGGGTATACGAGCAGTACTTC
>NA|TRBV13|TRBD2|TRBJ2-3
CASSPRTSGGTDTQYF
TGTGCCAGCAGCCCCCGGACTAGCGGGGGTACAGATACGCAGTATTTT
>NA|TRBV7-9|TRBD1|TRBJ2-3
CASSEGTGGFTDTQYF
TGTGCCAGCAGCGAAGGGACAGGGGGCTTCACAGATACGCAGTATTTT
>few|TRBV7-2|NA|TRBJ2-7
CASAANSYEQYF
TGTGCCAGCGCCGCCAACTCCTACGAGCAGTACTTC
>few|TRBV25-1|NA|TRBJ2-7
CASRGLDGSSYEQYF
TGTGCCAGCAGGGGGTTGGACGGGAGCTCCTACGAGCAGTACTTC
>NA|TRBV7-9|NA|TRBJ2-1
CASSSTARNEQFF
TGTGCCAGCAGCTCGACAGCCCGAAATGAGCAGTTCTTC
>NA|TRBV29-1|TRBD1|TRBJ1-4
CSVIQGGSVEKLFF
TGCAGCGTTATCCAGGGGGGGAGCGTTGAAAAACTGTTTTTT
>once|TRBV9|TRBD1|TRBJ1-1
CASSVAVQGAFTEAFF
TGTGCCAGCAGCGTAGCCGTACAGGGGGCGTTCACTGAAGCTTTCTTT
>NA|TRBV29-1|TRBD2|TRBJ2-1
CSVGTRLSNEQFF
TGCAGCGTTGGGACTAGACTGAGCAATGAGCAGTTCTTC
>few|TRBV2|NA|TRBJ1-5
CASSGPEDQPQHF
TGTGCCAGCAGTGGGCCAGAGGATCAGCCCCAGCATTTT
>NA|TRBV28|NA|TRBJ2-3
CATMVQSTDTQYF
TGTGCCACCATGGTACAGAGCACAGATACGCAGTATTTT
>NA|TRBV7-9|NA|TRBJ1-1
CASSSRGTDTEAFF
TGTGCCAGCAGCTCCAGGGGTACGGACACTGAAGCTTTCTTT
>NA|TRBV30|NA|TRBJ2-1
CAWSVYNEQFF
TGTGCCTGGAGTGTCTACAATGAGCAGTTCTTC
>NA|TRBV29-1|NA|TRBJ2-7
CSVRGDSYEQYF
TGCAGCGTGAGGGGCGACTCCTACGAGCAGTACTTC
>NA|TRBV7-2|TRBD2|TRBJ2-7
CASSFGGGAAEQYF
TGTGCCAGCAGCTTTGGCGGGGGGGCTGCAGAGCAGTACTTC
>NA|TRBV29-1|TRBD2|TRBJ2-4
CSVGLVAGPLAKNIQYF
TGCAGCGTTGGACTGGTAGCGGGGCCGCTAGCCAAAAACATTCAGTACTTC
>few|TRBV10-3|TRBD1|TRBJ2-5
CAISDRQGVEETQYF
TGTGCCATCAGTGATAGACAGGGAGTAGAGGAGACCCAGTACTTC
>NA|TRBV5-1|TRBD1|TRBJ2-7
CASSSGTAMDEQYF
TGCGCCAGCAGCTCCGGGACAGCTATGGACGAGCAGTACTTC
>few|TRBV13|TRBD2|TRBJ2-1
CASRGPGTSGGSSYNEQFF
TGTGCCAGCAGGGGCCCCGGGACTAGCGGGGGGAGCTCCTACAATGAGCAGTTCTTC
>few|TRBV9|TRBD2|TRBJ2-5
CASSVGAGGPETQYF
TGTGCCAGCAGCGTAGGAGCGGGGGGGCCAGAGACCCAGTACTTC
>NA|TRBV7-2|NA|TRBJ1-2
CASSLLDTRTSYGYTF
TGTGCCAGCAGCTTGTTGGACACGAGAACGTCCTATGGCTACACCTTC
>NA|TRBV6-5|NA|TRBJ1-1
CASRWRVGTEAFF
TGTGCCAGCCGGTGGAGGGTCGGGACTGAAGCTTTCTTT
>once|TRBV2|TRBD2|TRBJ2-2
CASSGLAGVNTGELFF
TGTGCCAGCAGCGGACTAGCGGGGGTGAACACCGGGGAGCTGTTTTTT